The following is a TCR beta chain sequence with its context. In the original analysis: Using reference gene primer amplification, nucleated cell counts were estimated. Clones were read by immunoSEQ multiplex PCR, and TCRdb kept only the in-frame ones, dropping some. From that table come the V and J calls and clone size; the DNA was used to work out D and trimming. The repertoire holds about 210,000 clones, with 90% to 95% as singletons. The sample originates from a study of blood T cell repertoires in COVID-19. Study-level information: The samples span acute and convalescent COVID-19 from the United States, Italy and Spain. PBMCs, B-cell-depleted T cells, or T cells provided the cDNA or gDNA that made up the material.

CDR1 and CDR2 (germline): LNHDA, SQIVND (reference sequence). The CDR3 consists of 11 residues. V shed 7 bases and J shed 1 base, with 4 bases lying between them. The sequence derives from a man younger than 45 with acute or convalescent COVID-19. The chain couples TRBV19 to TRBJ1-1, with D unclear. The sample was peripheral blood. The CDR3 nucleotides are TGTGCCAGTATCAAGAACACTGAAGCTTTCTTT. It translates to CASIKNTEAFF.